Below are 30 T cell receptor beta chains sequenced from a single sample in a study of T cells in Graves' hyperthyroidism and ophthalmopathy. Amplified TCR beta CDR3 regions came from RNA transcripts. The HTBI primer set drove a first-round RT-PCR of the TCR CDR3. Via MiXCR, TCRdb re-called the multiplex PCR reads, giving one row per CDR3 protein. The sample consists of 130,000 to 150,000 distinct CDR3 sequences, about 20% of them appearing once. Sequencing was carried out using blood. The receptors here all came from a woman between 45 and 60 years old with Graves' hyperthyroidism that later progressed to Graves' ophthalmopathy.

The chain employs TRBV28 and TRBJ2-7; 10 nucleotides align to TRBD2. The CDR3 has 16 residues. The ends lost 2 bases at V and 2 bases at J; junction bases unmatched: 6. The germline V gene encodes CDR1 MDHEN and CDR2 SYDVKM. The CDR3 DNA reads as TGTGCCAGCAGTTTACGGCGGCTAGCGGGAGCCTACGAGCAGTACTTC. It translates to CASSLRRLAGAYEQYF.

This clonotype was picked up a small number of times. V is TRBV11-2 and J is TRBJ1-1, with 8 nucleotides matching TRBD1. Germline trimming cut 5 bases from V and 0 bases from J; bases unmatched to any gene: 5. The CDR3 runs to 15 residues. CDR1 is SGHAT and CDR2 is FQNNGV in the germline V gene. The CDR3 DNA follows: TGTGCCAGCAGCCCCAGACAGGGGATGAACACTGAAGCTTTCTTT. Encoded protein: CASSPRQGMNTEAFF.

This chain links TRBV5-1 with TRBJ2-5, with 9 bases fitting TRBD2. The CDR3 runs to 15 residues. J gave up 5 bases and V 0 bases, and 5 bases lay outside the gene matches. Looked up from germline, CDR1 is SGHRS and CDR2 is YFSETQ. The CDR3 loop is CASSLVPAGGETQYF. Here the CDR3 DNA reads TGCGCCAGCAGCTTGGTACCAGCGGGAGGTGAGACCCAGTACTTC. Using reference TRBV5-1 and TRBJ2-5 for the parts outside the CDR3, the full variable domain is KAGVTQTPRYLIKTRGQQVTLSCSPISGHRSVSWYQQTPGQGLQFLFEYFSETQRNKGNFPGRFSGRQFSNSRSEMNVSTLELGDSALYLCASSLVPAGGETQYFGPGTRLLVL.

The table lists this clonotype with a few counts. The V call is TRBV15, the J call TRBJ2-4; TRBD2 matches 12 bases. Germline lookup yields CDR1 LNHNV and CDR2 YYDKDF (reference sequence). V lost 0 bases and J lost 6; bases outside the gene matches: 3. The CDR3 is made up of 16 amino acids. The CDR3 DNA is TGTGCCACCAGCAGAGAGCTAGCGGGGGGGGGAAACATTCAGTACTTC. Amino acids: CATSRELAGGGNIQYF.

At least ten counts were recorded for this clonotype. The chain employs TRBV20-1 and TRBJ2-7; TRBD2 agrees at 11 bases. The CDR3 totals 15 residues. V trimming: 4 bases; J trimming: 4 bases; junction bases outside the gene matches: 9. In germline, CDR1 is DFQATT, CDR2 SNEGSKA (reference sequence). CDR3 region: CSAIPTSGSGYEQYF. The CDR3 DNA sequence: TGCAGTGCTATCCCTACTAGCGGGAGCGGTTACGAGCAGTACTTC.

The chain has TRBV11-2 and TRBJ1-2; 11 nucleotides align to TRBD1. The ends lost 3 bases at V and 8 bases at J; junction bases unmatched: 8. Germline V gene data show CDR1 as SGHAT and CDR2 as FQNNGV. There are 15 residues in the CDR3. CDR3 amino acids: CASSFSGQGVLGYTF. The CDR3 coding sequence is TGTGCCAGCAGCTTCTCGGGACAGGGGGTTTTAGGCTACACCTTC.

This clonotype was recorded at least ten times. V and J are TRBV12-3 or TRBV12-4 and TRBJ2-5, with D unresolved. CDR3 length equals 13 residues. Trimming pared 7 bases from V and 4 bases from J, leaving 13 bases between. This CDR3 is CASTLTGTETQYF. As DNA, the CDR3 is TGTGCCAGCACCCTAACTGGTACAGAGACCCAGTACTTC.

This clonotype was observed at least ten times. The rearrangement joins TRBV7-9 to TRBJ2-5, with 9 nucleotides matching TRBD1. Germline trimming cut 3 bases from V and 2 bases from J; bases unmatched to any gene: 4. The length of the CDR3 is 15 residues. CDR1 SEHNR and CDR2 FQNEAQ come from the germline V gene (reference sequence). CDR3 residues: CASSLGTGRQETQYF. In DNA form, the CDR3 reads TGTGCCAGCAGCTTGGGGACAGGGAGACAAGAGACCCAGTACTTC.

The chain's CDR3 is CASSLQAGGSTYEQYF. CDR3 DNA: TGTGCCAGCAGCCTCCAAGCGGGAGGATCGACCTACGAGCAGTACTTC. The genes are TRBV7-2 and TRBJ2-7, with 9 nucleotides matching TRBD2. Germline-derived CDR1 and CDR2 are SGHTA and FQGNSA. Trimming cost V 5 bases and J 2 bases; bases outside gene matches: 10. This CDR3 spans 16 amino acids.

Ten or more counts support this clonotype. This chain connects TRBV7-8 to TRBJ2-2; D is possibly TRBD2 (6 bases). V lost 5 bases, J lost 5 bases, and 12 bases lay in between. CDR1 is SGHVS and CDR2 is FQNEAQ in the germline V gene. This CDR3 contains 14 residues. The CDR3, as DNA: TGTGCCAGCAGCATCCGTCTAGCGACCGGGGAGCTGTTTTTT. It encodes CASSIRLATGELFF.

This clonotype occurred many times. CDR3 sequence reads: CASIRGGTGVYEQYF. CDR3 bases: TGTGCCAGCATTCGGGGTGGGACAGGGGTCTACGAGCAGTACTTC. The J gene is TRBJ2-7, the V gene TRBV28; 10 positions match TRBD1. With V trimmed by 7 bases and J by 3 bases, 9 bases remained unmatched. Germline V lookup: CDR1 MDHEN, CDR2 SYDVKM. The CDR3 extends over 15 amino acids.

The chain links TRBV30 to TRBJ1-1; the D is unclear. This CDR3 has 12 residues. Germline lookup yields CDR1 GTSNPN and CDR2 SVGIG (reference sequence). V was clipped by 4 bases and J by 6 bases, with 12 bases between them. CDR3 coding DNA: TGTGCCTGGAAACGGGAGCAGCCTGAAGCTTTCTTT. Translation gives CAWKREQPEAFF.

This clonotype was seen more than once but under ten times. The chain joins TRBV28 to TRBJ2-4; 9 bases match TRBD1. In germline, CDR1 is MDHEN, CDR2 SYDVKM. Germline trimming cut 5 bases from V and 3 bases from J; bases unmatched to any gene: 14. There are 18 residues in the CDR3. This chain's CDR3 is CASSPTSGTGQDKNIQYF. The CDR3, as DNA: TGTGCCAGCAGTCCCACCTCCGGGACAGGGCAAGACAAAAACATTCAGTACTTC.

The sample holds a few counts of this clonotype. This sequence joins TRBV6-1 and TRBJ1-5; D is unresolved. Trimming took 5 bases from V and 1 from J, leaving 9 bases between them. The CDR3 sequence is 14 residues long. Germline-derived CDR1 and CDR2 are MNHNS and SASEGT. The CDR3, as DNA: TGTGCCAGCAGTTCTGGCTGGAGCAATCAGCCCCAGCATTTT. Protein product: CASSSGWSNQPQHF.

This clonotype was detected only a few times. The rearrangement joins TRBV19 to TRBJ2-1; D remains unclear. V gave up 0 bases and J gave up 6 bases, with 12 bases separating them. Germline-derived CDR1 and CDR2 are LNHDA and SQIVND (reference sequence). The CDR3 runs 15 residues. CDR3 residues: CASSIDPRRSNEQFF. The CDR3 DNA reads as TGTGCCAGTAGTATAGATCCCCGTCGGTCCAATGAGCAGTTCTTC.

The chain links TRBV28 to TRBJ2-5; the D call may be TRBD1 or TRBD2 (5 bases each). V lost 2 bases and J lost 9, with 13 bases in between. Germline-derived CDR1 and CDR2 are MDHEN and SYDVKM. The CDR3 extends over 13 amino acids. CDR3 nucleotide sequence: TGTGCCAGCAGTTTAGGACAACCGGAGGCCCAGTACTTC. It codes for CASSLGQPEAQYF.

This chain links TRBV4-2 with TRBJ2-1; D is unclear. The V and J ends lost 1 base and 0 bases respectively, with 7 bases between them. Germline V gene sequence: CDR1 LGHNA, CDR2 YNFKEQ. CDR3 length: 15 residues. Here the CDR3 DNA reads TGTGCCAGCAGCCAAGGGAAGAGCTCCTACAATGAGCAGTTCTTC. As protein: CASSQGKSSYNEQFF.

In this sample, this clonotype turned up many times. This sequence joins TRBV4-1 and TRBJ2-7; the D is unclear. This CDR3 comprises 14 residues. The germline V and J ends were trimmed by 6 bases and 0 bases, with 12 bases remaining between them. Germline CDR1 MGHRA, CDR2 YSYEKL. Here the CDR3 reads CASSRTESSYEQYF. In DNA, the CDR3 is TGCGCCAGCAGTAGGACGGAGAGCTCCTACGAGCAGTACTTC.

This clonotype came up many times. The CDR3 DNA is TGTGCCAGCAGCTTCCGTGTGGCGGGAGGGGCCTCCTACGAGCAGTACTTC. It specifies CASSFRVAGGASYEQYF. The chain uses TRBV5-6 and TRBJ2-7; 9 bases align to TRBD2. V trimming: 2 bases; J trimming: 0 bases; junction bases outside the gene matches: 9. The V gene's germline CDR1 is SGHDT and CDR2 YYEEEE. The CDR3 covers 17 residues.

This clonotype was recorded once. The genes are TRBV27 and TRBJ2-7; 10 bases agree with TRBD1. Losses at the gene ends were 4 bases for V and 5 bases for J; bases not matched to a gene: 8. Germline CDR1 reads MNHEY; CDR2 reads SMNVEV (reference sequence). This CDR3 region has 15 residues. Here the CDR3 reads CASSSLRTGGDEQYF. DNA for the CDR3: TGTGCCAGCAGTTCTCTAAGGACAGGGGGGGACGAGCAGTACTTC.

This clonotype was found many times. The rearrangement uses TRBV20-1 and TRBJ1-5, with D possibly TRBD1 on 6 matching bases. Trimming shortened V by 4 bases and J by 0 bases, and 13 bases separated the two germline ends. The CDR3 extends over 15 amino acids. The germline V gene encodes CDR1 DFQATT and CDR2 SNEGSKA (reference sequence). The CDR3 is CSATRGGYSNQPQHF. Written as DNA, the CDR3 is TGCAGTGCTACTAGGGGGGGTTATAGCAATCAGCCCCAGCATTTT.

The rearrangement joins TRBV3-1 to TRBJ1-3; weak D call: TRBD1 (5 bases). V was cut by 2 bases and J by 2 bases, with 13 bases left in between. Germline CDR1 LGHDT, CDR2 YNNKEL (reference sequence). The CDR3 covers 16 residues. This chain's CDR3 is CASSQLLPTAGNTIYF. CDR3 nucleotides: TGTGCCAGCAGCCAACTTCTACCGACAGCTGGAAACACCATATATTTT.

This clonotype was seen repeatedly, ten times or more. This sequence joins TRBV7-6 and TRBJ2-7; either TRBD1 or TRBD2 may fit D (5 bases each). CDR3 length equals 15 residues. Germline lookup yields CDR1 SGHVS and CDR2 FNYEAQ. Trimming left V 5 bases short and J 6 bases short, with 20 bases between. In DNA, the CDR3 is TGTGCCAGCAGCCCCTCCCGGGACCAGGGCTTCGAGCAGTACTTC. This gives the protein CASSPSRDQGFEQYF.

The V gene is TRBV18, the J gene TRBJ2-1, with 8 bases that match TRBD1. This CDR3 region has 19 residues. Germline V gene data show CDR1 as KGHSH and CDR2 as LQKENI. J gave up 10 bases and V 0 bases, and 20 bases lay outside the gene matches. The chain's CDR3 is CASSPPTGGAGKRDWEQFF. As DNA, the CDR3 is TGTGCCAGCTCACCACCTACAGGGGGTGCAGGGAAACGGGATTGGGAGCAGTTCTTC.

This clonotype has ten or more counts. The V and J genes are TRBV6-1 and TRBJ2-5, with 11 positions matching TRBD1. The CDR3 totals 17 residues. V was clipped by 6 bases and J by 7 bases; unmatched bases: 16. Per germline, CDR1 MNHNS and CDR2 SASEGT. The chain's CDR3 is CASRAGQGAREGATQYF. Here the CDR3 DNA reads TGTGCCAGCAGGGCCGGACAGGGGGCGCGAGAGGGGGCGACCCAGTACTTC.

Ten or more counts support this clonotype. The V and J genes are TRBV5-1 and TRBJ2-7; D is undetermined. Germline V gene data show CDR1 as SGHRS and CDR2 as YFSETQ. The CDR3 consists of 14 residues. Trimming pared 4 bases from V and 0 bases from J, leaving 11 bases between. CDR3 coding DNA: TGCGCCAGCAGCCCAGACGCCTTCTCCTACGAGCAGTACTTC. Its translation: CASSPDAFSYEQYF.

This chain links TRBV29-1 with TRBJ1-1; D unresolved. Germline V gene sequence: CDR1 SQVTM, CDR2 ANQGSEA. Trimming stripped 5 bases from V and 4 bases from J, with 14 bases between. The length of the CDR3 is 13 residues. In DNA form, the CDR3 reads TGCAGCGTTAGTGCTGGGTTTGGCACTGAAGCTTTCTTT. Its protein product is CSVSAGFGTEAFF.

This clonotype has ten or more counts. This chain links TRBV30 with TRBJ2-2; perhaps TRBD1 as D (6 bases). The CDR3 runs to 14 residues. CDR1 is GTSNPN and CDR2 is SVGIG in the germline V gene (reference sequence). Trimming cost V 2 bases and J 9 bases, with 16 bases left between them. The CDR3 loop is CAWSSVWGPRELFF. In DNA, the CDR3 is TGTGCCTGGAGTTCGGTCTGGGGGCCCCGGGAGCTGTTTTTT. Based on the CDR3 plus reference TRBV30 and TRBJ2-2, the full variable domain is SQTIHQWPATLVQPVGSPLSLECTVEGTSNPNLYWYRQAAGRGLQLLFYSVGIGQISSEVPQNLSASRPQDRQFILSSKKLLLSDSGFYLCAWSSVWGPRELFFGEGSRLTVL.

This clonotype has at least ten counts. The genes are TRBV2 and TRBJ2-7; D unclear. Trimming pared 4 bases from V and 1 base from J, leaving 14 bases between. Germline V CDR1 and CDR2: SNHLY, FYNNEI. The CDR3 runs to 15 residues. The CDR3 DNA follows: TGTGCCAGCAGTGTCATAGCTCCACCTTCCTACGAGCAGTACTTC. Translation gives CASSVIAPPSYEQYF.

The chain combines TRBV20-1 with TRBJ2-5, with 9 bases matching TRBD2. V lost 4 bases, J lost 3 bases, and 3 bases stayed unmatched. Germline loops: CDR1 DFQATT, CDR2 SNEGSKA (reference sequence). The CDR3 runs to 13 residues. The CDR3 bases are TGCAGTGCTACCTCTAGCGGGGAAGAGACCCAGTACTTC. It yields the protein CSATSSGEETQYF.